This T cell receptor (beta chain) came from a study of lymphopenia after photon versus proton radiotherapy. The table came from immunoSEQ multiplex PCR; TCRdb's copy has only in-frame clones and leaves some out. The table lists some 27,000 clones, roughly 87% of them singletons, with roughly 19% in the top ten. Germline CDR1 is SGHNT and CDR2 is YYREEE (reference sequence). With 0 bases removed from V and 1 base from J, the gap between germline ends came to 9 bases. There are 15 residues in the CDR3. J is TRBJ2-3 and V is TRBV5-4; the D is unclear. The TCR sequence derives from a man in his fifties with gastric cancer. The sample was peripheral blood, taken from a patient treated with photon-based radiotherapy. The CDR3 DNA follows: TGTGCCAGCAGCTTGGGGGTCCAGCGCACAGATACGCAGTATTTT. Its protein product is CASSLGVQRTDTQYF. Full variable domain (missing parts from reference TRBV5-4 and TRBJ2-3): ETGVTQSPTHLIKTRGQQVTLRCSSQSGHNTVSWYQQALGQGPQFIFQYYREEENGRGNFPPRFSGLQFPNYSSELNVNALELDDSALYLCASSLGVQRTDTQYFGPGTRLTVL.